The present entry profiles one TCR beta chain with its context. Its specificity is unknown. Germline V gives CDR1 SGHTA, CDR2 FQGNSA. Trimming removed 1 base from V and 2 bases from J; junction bases left unmatched: 16. This CDR3 is 19 amino acids long. It was with previously described methods and listed TCR primers that bulk TCR libraries were made. TCRdb fed the PCR reads into MiXCR, producing one record per CDR3 protein. This table has around 470,000 distinct CDR3 sequences, roughly 24% appearing once. This sample was included in a study of molecular identifiers for immune sequencing clone quantification. The study's findings and limits: Beyond 20 RNA copies, clones held over 98% of effector molecules, compared with under 1% in naive cells.

The V and J genes are TRBV7-2 and TRBJ2-5; 7 bases fit TRBD2. The sequencing input was naive CD8+ T cells from blood, with Jurkat cell RNA spiked in. Subset in this sample: FACS-sorted CD8+CD4-CCR7+CD45RA+ naive T cells. The sequence came from a human donor in good health. Some libraries in this study had Jurkat cell RNA spiked in. The DNA for the CDR3 is TGTGCCAGCAGCTTAGGGGGACTACGGAGGTTTCCAGAGCAAGAGACCCAGTACTTC. This gives the protein CASSLGGLRRFPEQETQYF.